This TCR beta chain originates from a study of blood T cell repertoires in COVID-19. Germline V CDR1 and CDR2: SGHVS, FQNEAQ. Trimming cost V 3 bases and J 3 bases, with 15 bases left between them. The CDR3 contains 15 residues. The table came from immunoSEQ multiplex PCR; TCRdb's copy has only in-frame clones and leaves some out. The data contain about 120,000 clones, around 88% of them seen just once; the ten biggest clones take up 0.88%. Sequencing input: peripheral blood. The chain carries TRBV7-8 and TRBJ2-7; TRBD2 might be the D (6 bases). This clonotype originated in a woman aged 45-65 years with active or convalescent COVID-19. CDR3 nucleotide sequence: TGTGCCAGCAGCTTCGGACTACCTCACGTCTACGAGCAGTACTTC. It is translated as CASSFGLPHVYEQYF.